This entry lists 13 T cell receptor beta chains sequenced from one sample in a study of blood T cell repertoires in COVID-19. Using immunoSEQ multiplex PCR, the repertoire was profiled, and TCRdb retains in-frame clones only, with some absent. The sample has around 200,000 clones, around 85% seen once; the top ten hold over 2%. The specimen sequenced was peripheral blood. Every receptor here comes from a woman in her forties or fifties with acute or convalescent COVID-19.

The gene calls are TRBV19 and TRBJ1-1; weak D call: TRBD1 (6 bases). The CDR3 covers 14 residues. CDR1 LNHDA and CDR2 SQIVND come from the germline V gene (reference sequence). Trimming took off 5 bases at V and 4 bases at J, with 14 bases between the two ends. The CDR3 spells CASSPYRESTEAFF. CDR3 sequence (DNA): TGTGCCAGTAGTCCCTACAGGGAATCCACTGAAGCTTTCTTT. Complete variable domain (other parts from reference TRBV19 and TRBJ1-1): DGGITQSPKYLFRKEGQNVTLSCEQNLNHDAMYWYRQDPGQGLRLIYYSQIVNDFQKGDIAEGYSVSREKKESFPLTVTSAQKNPTAFYLCASSPYRESTEAFFGQGTRLTVV.

The J gene is TRBJ2-7, the V gene TRBV24-1, with 11 bases matching TRBD1. CDR3 size: 15 residues. The V and J ends lost 5 bases and 2 bases, in that order; junction bases with no gene match: 4. CDR1 KGHDR and CDR2 SFDVKD come from the germline V gene. The CDR3 bases are TGTGCCACCAGTGCCTTGGACAGGGGGCCCTACGAGCAGTACTTC. This translates into CATSALDRGPYEQYF.

In nucleotides, the CDR3 is TGTGCCAGCAGTGAGGATCCAACGGGCTACACCTTC. Translated, it gives CASSEDPTGYTF. The chain employs TRBV12-3 or TRBV12-4 and TRBJ1-2; D ambiguous. Trimming removed 5 bases from V and 8 bases from J, with 12 bases in between. CDR3 length equals 12 residues.

This sequence joins TRBV7-2 and TRBJ2-2; a possible D gene is TRBD1 (5 bases). The ends were cut back, 2 bases at V and 3 bases at J, with 10 bases in the middle. This CDR3 contains 15 residues. CDR1 is SGHTA, CDR2 FQGNSA, per germline. In nucleotides, the CDR3 is TGTGCCAGCAGCTTAAGGTGGGGCTACACCGGGGAGCTGTTTTTT. Amino acids: CASSLRWGYTGELFF.

The J gene is TRBJ2-7, the V gene TRBV9; D might be TRBD2 (7 bases). V shed 4 bases and J shed 5 bases, with 16 bases lying between them. This CDR3 region has 14 residues. The V gene's germline CDR1 is SGDLS and CDR2 YYNGEE. The CDR3 region has the DNA TGTGCCAGCAGCCCGCGTGGGGGGGCGGACGAGCAGTACTTC. The encoded protein is CASSPRGGADEQYF.

The chain uses TRBV7-9 and TRBJ2-5, with 8 bases matching TRBD1. The V and J ends lost 5 bases and 1 base, in that order; junction bases with no gene match: 9. Germline lookup yields CDR1 SEHNR and CDR2 FQNEAQ (reference sequence). The CDR3 contains 16 residues. CDR3 nucleotides: TGTGCCAGCAGCCCCTCGGGGACAGGCGGCCAAGAGACCCAGTACTTC. It specifies CASSPSGTGGQETQYF.

The chain recombines TRBV7-7 with TRBJ2-5; 9 bases match TRBD1. Trimming removed 1 base from V and 3 bases from J; junction bases left unmatched: 9. The CDR3 contains 17 residues. CDR1 is SSHAT and CDR2 is FNYEAQ in the germline V gene (reference sequence). The CDR3 nucleotides are TGTGCCAGCAGCTTAGGCAGGGGACAGGGCCTAGAAGAGACCCAGTACTTC. This encodes CASSLGRGQGLEETQYF.

This sequence joins TRBV5-4 and TRBJ2-1; the match to TRBD2 covers 10 bases. Per the germline V gene, CDR1 is SGHNT and CDR2 is YYREEE (reference sequence). J was trimmed by 1 base and V by 0 bases; bases with no gene match: 7. The length of the CDR3 is 18 residues. The CDR3 bases are TGTGCCAGCAGCTTGGCCGCGGCTAGCGGGAGTTCCTACAATGAGCAGTTCTTC. This encodes CASSLAAASGSSYNEQFF.

This rearrangement joins TRBV27 to TRBJ2-3; 9 bases match TRBD1. The CDR3 length is 17 residues. Germline V CDR1 and CDR2: MNHEY, SMNVEV (reference sequence). Trimming removed 9 bases from V and 2 bases from J; junction bases left unmatched: 15. The DNA of the CDR3 is TGTGCCAGTGCCCTTGGGACAGGGAAATCTCACACAGATACGCAGTATTTT. Its translation is CASALGTGKSHTDTQYF.

The chain carries TRBV11-3 and TRBJ2-1; 8 bases agree with TRBD1. Germline V gene lookup returns CDR1 SGHNT and CDR2 YENEEA. The CDR3 totals 15 residues. V lost 5 bases to trimming and J lost 3 bases; unmatched junction nucleotides: 6. This chain's CDR3 is CASSPGGAVYNEQFF. The CDR3 nucleotides are TGTGCCAGCAGCCCAGGGGGCGCGGTCTACAATGAGCAGTTCTTC.

The V and J genes are TRBV19 and TRBJ2-1, with D perhaps matching TRBD1 (5 bases). Trimming took 3 bases from V and 8 from J, leaving 14 bases between them. Germline assignment: CDR1 LNHDA and CDR2 SQIVND (reference sequence). The CDR3 has 14 amino acids. The CDR3 reads CASSIEGVGYEQFF. In DNA form, the CDR3 reads TGTGCCAGTAGTATCGAAGGGGTAGGCTATGAGCAGTTCTTC.

The chain carries TRBV30 and TRBJ2-2; no firm D call. Germline V gene lookup returns CDR1 GTSNPN and CDR2 SVGIG (reference sequence). The CDR3 spans 14 residues. V was shortened by 6 bases and J by 2 bases, with 13 bases between the two germline ends. The DNA of the CDR3 is TGTGCCTGCTCGCCCCAGGTCAACACCGGGGAGCTGTTTTTT. It yields the protein CACSPQVNTGELFF.

J is TRBJ1-1 and V is TRBV10-3; 8 nucleotides line up with TRBD1. With 1 base clipped from V and 1 base from J, the junction kept 5 bases outside the gene matches. Germline lookup yields CDR1 ENHRY and CDR2 SYGVKD. This CDR3 comprises 16 residues. CDR3 in DNA: TGTGCCATCAGTGAGTTGGGACAGGACAGGAACACTGAAGCTTTCTTT. Residues: CAISELGQDRNTEAFF.